Below are 22 T cell receptor beta chains sequenced from a single sample in a study of blood T cell repertoires in COVID-19. Generated by immunoSEQ multiplex PCR, the TCRdb table keeps only in-frame clones and is missing some. The repertoire includes around 140,000 clones, around 80% of them detected once, and around 15% sits in the top ten. The sample consisted of peripheral blood. The receptors originated from a human donor with acute or convalescent COVID-19. The donor label of this sample is uncertain.

The rearrangement joins TRBV12-3 or TRBV12-4 to TRBJ1-1; D ambiguous. The CDR3 is 12 residues long. V dropped 6 bases and J dropped 1 base, with 6 bases sitting between them. The DNA of the CDR3 is TGTGCCAGCAGCTATTCGAACACTGAAGCTTTCTTT. Protein product: CASSYSNTEAFF.

This clone has just one count. The chain employs TRBV11-2 and TRBJ2-3, with 7 bases fitting TRBD1. The trim removed 5 bases at V and 1 base at J, leaving 9 bases unmatched. The germline gives CDR1 SGHAT, CDR2 FQNNGV. CDR3 size: 16 residues. CDR3 DNA sequence: TGTGCCAGCAGCCCCAGGGGGACAGCGCGCACAGATACGCAGTATTTT. Protein sequence: CASSPRGTARTDTQYF.

The V gene is TRBV4-1, the J gene TRBJ1-2; 8 bases map to TRBD1. There are 16 residues in the CDR3. With 0 bases clipped from V and 4 bases from J, the junction kept 7 bases outside the gene matches. CDR1 and CDR2 from the germline V gene are MGHRA and YSYEKL. The DNA for the CDR3 is TGCGCCAGCAGCCAAGACAGGGGGCCTGATTCCTATGGCTACACCTTC. This codes for CASSQDRGPDSYGYTF.

The chain has TRBV25-1 and TRBJ1-1, with a possible D match to TRBD1 (5 bases). The germline V gene has CDR1 MGHDK and CDR2 SYGVNS. The length of the CDR3 is 15 residues. V lost 2 bases, J lost 1 base, and 11 bases lay in between. The CDR3 region is CASSEMGTGNTEAFF. The DNA of the CDR3 is TGTGCCAGCAGTGAAATGGGGACTGGGAACACTGAAGCTTTCTTT.

The V call is TRBV9, the J call TRBJ2-7; 9 bases are a match to TRBD2. This CDR3 is 17 amino acids long. After removal of 4 bases from V and 5 bases from J, the junction contained 16 bases not matched to a gene. CDR1 is SGDLS, CDR2 YYNGEE, per germline. The CDR3, as DNA: TGTGCCAGCAGCCCCCGCGTAGGGGGCGGGGGGGCCAACGAGCAGTACTTC. Residues: CASSPRVGGGGANEQYF.

The V and J genes are TRBV6-6 and TRBJ1-2; D unresolved. CDR1 is MNHNY and CDR2 is SVGAGI in the germline V gene (reference sequence). The V end was cut by 2 bases, the J end by 6 bases, with 7 bases between. The CDR3 has 12 amino acids. CDR3 sequence reads: CASSYIEDGYTF. CDR3 nucleotide sequence: TGTGCCAGCAGTTACATTGAGGATGGCTACACCTTC.

This clone was picked up a small number of times. The chain employs TRBV5-4 and TRBJ1-6; the D gene is possibly TRBD1 (5 bases). V shed 3 bases and J shed 7 bases, with 14 bases lying between them. The CDR3 is made up of 15 amino acids. CDR1 and CDR2 from the germline V gene are SGHNT and YYREEE (reference sequence). CDR3 residues: CASSSNAGVNSPLHF. CDR3 DNA sequence: TGTGCCAGCAGCTCGAACGCGGGGGTAAATTCACCCCTCCACTTT.

The V and J genes are TRBV5-6 and TRBJ1-3; 8 bases are a match to TRBD1. V shed 2 bases and J 0 bases; nucleotides not matched to a gene: 7. From germline, CDR1 is SGHDT and CDR2 YYEEEE. This CDR3 has 17 amino acids. CDR3 DNA: TGTGCCAGCAGCTTCCGGACAGGGCGGTCCTCTGGAAACACCATATATTTT. Protein: CASSFRTGRSSGNTIYF.

The genes are TRBV2 and TRBJ1-1; perhaps TRBD1 as D (5 bases). V was shortened by 6 bases and J by 4 bases, with 15 bases between the two germline ends. The CDR3 runs to 14 residues. Germline CDR1 SNHLY, CDR2 FYNNEI. The CDR3 coding sequence is TGTGCCAGCAGCCCGATGCGGGGGAGCACTGAAGCTTTCTTT. This translates into CASSPMRGSTEAFF.

The chain has TRBV29-1 and TRBJ1-1, with TRBD1 matching over 12 bases. The germline V gene has CDR1 SQVTM and CDR2 ANQGSEA. The length of the CDR3 is 12 residues. The V gene end was trimmed by 7 bases and the J gene end by 11 bases; junction bases not matched to a gene: 8. CDR3 amino acids: CSAKGQGAGAFF. CDR3 bases: TGCAGCGCAAAGGGACAGGGGGCTGGGGCTTTCTTT.

This chain connects TRBV29-1 to TRBJ2-6, with a possible D match to TRBD1 (6 bases). V was cut by 3 bases and J by 0 bases, with 9 bases left in between. This CDR3 is 15 amino acids long. From germline, CDR1 is SQVTM and CDR2 ANQGSEA. Here the CDR3 reads CSVDGGSSGANVLTF. CDR3 DNA: TGCAGCGTTGATGGGGGCAGCTCTGGGGCCAACGTCCTGACTTTC.

The V and J genes are TRBV30 and TRBJ1-4; TRBD1 matches at 11 bases. Germline V gene sequence: CDR1 GTSNPN, CDR2 SVGIG (reference sequence). The V and J ends lost 3 bases and 7 bases, in that order; junction bases with no gene match: 1. The CDR3 sequence is 13 residues long. CDR3 in amino acids: CAWRDRGPEKLFF. The CDR3 DNA reads TGTGCCTGGAGGGACAGGGGGCCTGAAAAACTGTTTTTT.

The rearrangement links TRBV2 to TRBJ1-1, with 7 bases fitting TRBD1. CDR1 is SNHLY and CDR2 is FYNNEI in the germline V gene. This CDR3 has 16 amino acids. V was pared by 2 bases and J by 2 bases, with 8 bases of the junction left unmatched. The CDR3 nucleotides are TGTGCCAGCAGTGAAAGGCCCCCAGGGGGAAACACTGAAGCTTTCTTT. This translates into CASSERPPGGNTEAFF.

The J gene is TRBJ2-2, the V gene TRBV5-1, with 7 bases identical to TRBD1. Trimming cost V 0 bases and J 4 bases; bases outside gene matches: 3. Germline V CDR1 and CDR2: SGHRS, YFSETQ. This CDR3 is built from 15 residues. The CDR3 region is CASSLETGVTGELFF. In nucleotides, the CDR3 is TGCGCCAGCAGCTTGGAAACAGGGGTCACCGGGGAGCTGTTTTTT.

V usage is TRBV12-3 or TRBV12-4 and J usage is TRBJ1-5; possible D gene TRBD1, 5 bases. The CDR3 runs 13 residues. Trimming pared 6 bases from V and 7 bases from J, leaving 13 bases between. CDR3 protein: CASRGGRGQPQHF. Written as DNA, the CDR3 is TGTGCCAGCAGGGGGGGGAGAGGCCAGCCCCAGCATTTT.

The CDR3 DNA reads TGTGCCAGCAGCCCAAGGACAGGATTCTACTATGGCTACACCTTC. Translation gives CASSPRTGFYYGYTF. The V and J genes are TRBV5-4 and TRBJ1-2; 7 bases match TRBD1. V shed 4 bases and J 3 bases; nucleotides not matched to a gene: 9. Germline CDR1 reads SGHNT; CDR2 reads YYREEE (reference sequence). The CDR3 sequence is 15 residues long.

J is TRBJ1-2 and V is TRBV28; 7 bases line up with TRBD1. The germline CDR1 and CDR2 sequences are MDHEN and SYDVKM. This CDR3 spans 16 amino acids. The V segment lost 6 bases and the J segment 3 bases; nucleotides outside the gene matches: 13. In nucleotides, the CDR3 is TGTGCCAGCAGCGGTCCGACAGGGATAGTTTACTATGGCTACACCTTC. Translating gives CASSGPTGIVYYGYTF.

J is TRBJ1-1 and V is TRBV14, with D uncertain. From germline, CDR1 is SGHDN and CDR2 FVKESK. This CDR3 contains 13 residues. Deletions cut 1 base from V and 3 bases from J, with 6 bases between. The CDR3 DNA reads as TGTGCCAGCAGCCAAGCAGTTTACACTGAAGCTTTCTTT. Translation gives CASSQAVYTEAFF.

V gene TRBV2 combines with J gene TRBJ2-1, with 9 nucleotides matching TRBD1. Germline-derived CDR1 and CDR2 are SNHLY and FYNNEI. The CDR3 length is 15 residues. V lost 7 bases, J lost 3 bases, and 7 bases stayed unmatched. This chain's CDR3 is CASINRGQGYNEQFF. The CDR3 DNA reads TGTGCCAGCATCAACAGGGGGCAGGGCTACAATGAGCAGTTCTTC.

The chain links TRBV7-9 to TRBJ2-3; TRBD2 agrees at 9 bases. CDR1 and CDR2 from the germline V gene are SEHNR and FQNEAQ (reference sequence). The junction had 5 bases not matched to a gene; V was cut back by 4 bases and J by 6 bases. This CDR3 region has 14 residues. The CDR3 is CASSSGLAGDTQYF. In nucleotides, the CDR3 is TGTGCCAGCAGCTCGGGACTAGCAGGGGATACGCAGTATTTT.

The V gene is TRBV27, the J gene TRBJ1-1, with D possibly TRBD1 on 6 matching bases. Germline-derived CDR1 and CDR2 are MNHEY and SMNVEV (reference sequence). This CDR3 region has 14 residues. Trimming removed 6 bases from V and 1 base from J, with 12 bases in between. DNA of the CDR3: TGTGCCAGCAGAAACACAGGGAGGAACACTGAAGCTTTCTTT. Translating gives CASRNTGRNTEAFF.

This sequence joins TRBV2 and TRBJ1-1; 7 positions match TRBD1. J lost 4 bases, V lost 5 bases, and 4 bases had no gene match. This CDR3 is built from 13 residues. Germline V gene data show CDR1 as SNHLY and CDR2 as FYNNEI. The CDR3 sequence: CASSSGGTTEAFF. The CDR3 DNA reads as TGTGCCAGCAGTTCAGGGGGAACCACTGAAGCTTTCTTT.